Below are 19 T cell receptor beta chains sequenced from a single sample in a study of blood T cell repertoires in COVID-19. The assay was immunoSEQ multiplex PCR, and TCRdb's table has in-frame clones only and misses some. The data contain under 450,000 clones, about 87% of them singletons. The specimen was peripheral blood. All receptors derive from a woman between 45 and 60 years old with COVID-19, enrolled during active disease.

This clone is a singleton in its sample. The rearrangement uses TRBV4-1 and TRBJ2-5, with 7 bases that match TRBD2. Germline V CDR1 and CDR2: MGHRA, YSYEKL. The ends lost 6 bases at V and 5 bases at J; junction bases unmatched: 12. The CDR3 contains 15 residues. CDR3 in DNA: TGCGCCAGCAGGCCAGAGGGCGGGGGTGGGGAGACCCAGTACTTC. Its translation is CASRPEGGGGETQYF.

The chain has TRBV19 and TRBJ1-2; D possibly corresponds to TRBD1 (5 bases). The CDR3 contains 13 residues. V lost 7 bases and J 2 bases, leaving 11 bases between the germline ends. Germline assignment: CDR1 LNHDA and CDR2 SQIVND (reference sequence). The CDR3 here is CASNFAGNYGYTF. As DNA, the CDR3 is TGTGCCAGTAATTTCGCAGGGAACTATGGCTACACCTTC.

This clone was counted a single time. The chain employs TRBV5-6 and TRBJ1-3; no firm D call. The CDR3 length is 14 residues. From germline, CDR1 is SGHDT and CDR2 YYEEEE. Between the trimmed V and J ends, which lost 6 bases and 0 bases, there was a span of 10 bases. CDR3 region: CASTKLSSGNTIYF. The CDR3 DNA follows: TGTGCCAGCACCAAGCTTAGCTCTGGAAACACCATATATTTT.

This clone was seen once. The chain carries TRBV2 and TRBJ2-1; D not certain. The CDR3 is 14 amino acids. V was pared by 5 bases and J by 4 bases, with 12 bases between. CDR1 and CDR2 from the germline V gene are SNHLY and FYNNEI. CDR3 DNA sequence: TGTGCCAGCAGTTATCTCGACACATACAATGAGCAGTTCTTC. This sequence encodes CASSYLDTYNEQFF.

This clone occurred once. This chain joins TRBV2 and TRBJ1-5; 7 bases map to TRBD1. The CDR3 has 17 amino acids. Per the germline V gene, CDR1 is SNHLY and CDR2 is FYNNEI. With V trimmed by 1 base and J by 0 bases, 6 bases remained unmatched. CDR3 nucleotides: TGTGCCAGCAGTGAAGTGACAGGGACATATAGCAATCAGCCCCAGCATTTT. Protein: CASSEVTGTYSNQPQHF.

The chain carries TRBV24-1 and TRBJ2-3; 9 positions agree with TRBD2. The CDR3 has 16 residues. The germline V gene encodes CDR1 KGHDR and CDR2 SFDVKD. J gave up 4 bases and V 4 bases, and 8 bases lay outside the gene matches. CDR3 coding DNA: TGTGCCACCAGTGACTTAGGGGCGGGGGGGGCAGATACGCAGTATTTT. It yields the protein CATSDLGAGGADTQYF.

V gene TRBV2 combines with J gene TRBJ2-2; 7 nucleotides agree with TRBD1. CDR3 length: 14 amino acids. Germline V lookup: CDR1 SNHLY, CDR2 FYNNEI. Germline trimming cut 6 bases from V and 6 bases from J; bases unmatched to any gene: 7. The CDR3 sequence is CASRDRVRAGELFF. Written as DNA, the CDR3 is TGTGCCAGCAGAGACAGGGTGCGGGCCGGGGAGCTGTTTTTT.

The chain uses TRBV30 and TRBJ2-7; 8 positions agree with TRBD1. The CDR3 totals 14 residues. V was clipped by 0 bases and J by 2 bases; unmatched bases: 3. Looked up from germline, CDR1 is GTSNPN and CDR2 is SVGIG (reference sequence). The CDR3 sequence is CAWSVTRGPYEQYF. The CDR3 DNA is TGTGCCTGGAGTGTAACCAGGGGGCCCTACGAGCAGTACTTC.

The rearrangement links TRBV21-1 to TRBJ1-5. TRBV21-1 is listed as a pseudogene. This CDR3 is built from 10 residues. The CDR3 region is CASSPRAQHF. The DNA for the CDR3 is TGTGCCAGCAGCCCGCGGGCCCAGCATTTT.

This clone was counted a few times. Other DNA sequences within the sample encode an identical CDR3. The V and J genes are TRBV7-9 and TRBJ1-2, with 7 bases lining up with TRBD1. V lost 3 bases to trimming and J lost 2 bases; unmatched junction nucleotides: 0. Germline V gene lookup returns CDR1 SEHNR and CDR2 FQNEAQ (reference sequence). The CDR3 has 13 amino acids. CDR3 residues: CASSLGQNYGYTF. The CDR3 DNA reads TGTGCCAGCAGCTTGGGACAGAACTATGGCTACACCTTC.

This chain joins TRBV7-7 and TRBJ1-1, with D tentatively TRBD1 (5 bases). Germline V lookup: CDR1 SSHAT, CDR2 FNYEAQ (reference sequence). V was cut by 5 bases and J by 1 base, with 8 bases left in between. The length of the CDR3 is 13 residues. The DNA of the CDR3 is TGTGCCAGCAGCCAAGGGGAGAACACTGAAGCTTTCTTT. Protein product: CASSQGENTEAFF.

This chain uses TRBV20-1 with TRBJ2-1; 12 bases match TRBD2. The V gene's germline CDR1 is DFQATT and CDR2 SNEGSKA (reference sequence). The V gene end was trimmed by 3 bases and the J gene end by 2 bases; junction bases not matched to a gene: 8. The CDR3 is 17 amino acids. CDR3 in amino acids: CSASTSGGSDTYNEQFF. CDR3 nucleotide sequence: TGCAGTGCTAGTACTAGCGGGGGGTCAGATACCTACAATGAGCAGTTCTTC.

The CDR3 loop is CASSRGWAGGFQETQYF. The CDR3 DNA reads TGTGCCAGCAGCCGCGGTTGGGCAGGGGGCTTCCAAGAGACCCAGTACTTC. The chain links TRBV27 to TRBJ2-5, with 8 bases fitting TRBD1. CDR3 size: 17 residues. The germline V gene has CDR1 MNHEY and CDR2 SMNVEV (reference sequence). V gave up 6 bases and J gave up 1 base; unmatched junction bases: 13.

The V call is TRBV6-5, the J call TRBJ1-3, with D uncertain. The ends were cut back, 6 bases at V and 0 bases at J, with 9 bases in the middle. Looked up from germline, CDR1 is MNHEY and CDR2 is SVGAGI. This CDR3 comprises 14 residues. The CDR3 reads CASRPDTSGNTIYF. For the CDR3, the DNA is TGTGCCAGCAGACCTGACACCTCTGGAAACACCATATATTTT.

This clone was found a few times. The J gene is TRBJ1-1, the V gene TRBV2; tentatively, D is TRBD1 (6 bases). Trimming left V 6 bases short and J 1 base short, with 9 bases between. Germline V gives CDR1 SNHLY, CDR2 FYNNEI. This CDR3 has 13 residues. Written as DNA, the CDR3 is TGTGCCAGCAGGGACAGTCAGAACACTGAAGCTTTCTTT. Translated, it gives CASRDSQNTEAFF.

The chain carries TRBV6-5 and TRBJ1-2, with TRBD1 matching 9 bases. In germline, CDR1 is MNHEY, CDR2 SVGAGI. The V segment lost 5 bases and the J segment 5 bases; nucleotides outside the gene matches: 9. This CDR3 has 15 amino acids. As DNA, the CDR3 is TGTGCCAGCAGTCCCCAAAAAGGGACAGGGTATGGCTACACCTTC. Translated: CASSPQKGTGYGYTF.

On this clone itself: The same CDR3 can be traced to other DNA sequences in this sample. The chain recombines TRBV6-5 with TRBJ1-6; TRBD1 aligns across 7 bases. Germline V gene lookup returns CDR1 MNHEY and CDR2 SVGAGI. Trimming cost V 5 bases and J 6 bases; bases outside gene matches: 1. This CDR3 region has 13 residues. The CDR3 DNA sequence: TGTGCCAGCAGTAACAGGGGTAATTCACCCCTCCACTTT. This sequence encodes CASSNRGNSPLHF.

The gene calls are TRBV30 and TRBJ1-4, with 7 bases fitting TRBD1. The CDR3 is 14 residues long. Germline V CDR1 and CDR2: GTSNPN, SVGIG (reference sequence). Trimming removed 4 bases from V and 10 bases from J; junction bases left unmatched: 12. CDR3 DNA: TGTGCCTGGACCAGGGACGGAGGGGGCGGAAAACTGTTTTTT. This gives the protein CAWTRDGGGGKLFF.

This rearrangement joins TRBV6-5 to TRBJ1-2; D is undetermined. With 10 bases removed from V and 2 bases from J, the gap between germline ends came to 8 bases. The germline V gene has CDR1 MNHEY and CDR2 SVGAGI. The CDR3 extends over 11 amino acids. This CDR3 reads CATTVNYGYTF. The CDR3 DNA is TGTGCCACCACAGTAAACTATGGCTACACCTTC.